This TCR beta chain emerged from a study of PD-1 blockade in classical Hodgkin lymphoma. Produced via immunoSEQ multiplex PCR; TCRdb's table is partial and in-frame only. Of over 15,000 clones listed, about 76% are singletons. Study-level findings and limits: Significant TCR diversity gains by C4D1 occurred in CD4+ but not CD8+ cells.

Relapse was seen in all patients after autologous stem cell transplantation, and brentuximab vedotin exposure was variable. On this clone: Its antigen is unknown. Other DNA sequences in this sample translate to the same CDR3.

Germline loops: CDR1 MNHNY, CDR2 SVGAGI (reference sequence). The CDR3 spans 15 residues. V was pared by 4 bases and J by 3 bases, with 15 bases between. The TCR comes from a human donor with classical Hodgkin lymphoma. Material: peripheral blood mononuclear cells (PBMCs), obtained before the second cycle of nivolumab. The rearrangement links TRBV6-6 to TRBJ1-1; tentative D call: TRBD1 (6 bases). In DNA form, the CDR3 reads TGTGCCAGCAGTTCCCCGACAGGAGGATACACTGAAGCTTTCTTT. This codes for CASSSPTGGYTEAFF.